Presented here are 9 T cell receptor beta chains from one specimen sequenced in a study of blood T cell repertoires in COVID-19. Profiled with immunoSEQ multiplex PCR; TCRdb holds only in-frame clones, not every one. The data show about 170,000 clones, around 86% seen once. Sample: peripheral blood. Source of these receptors: a woman of 80 years or more in a cohort sampled during active or convalescent COVID-19.

The gene calls are TRBV10-2 and TRBJ2-7, with 7 bases identical to TRBD1. Germline V gene data show CDR1 as WSHSY and CDR2 as SAAADI. CDR3 length equals 14 residues. V lost 4 bases and J lost 2; bases outside the gene matches: 5. CDR3 nucleotides: TGCGCCAGCAGTGCCAGGGGGATCCCCTACGAGCAGTACGTC. It specifies CASSARGIPYEQYV.

The chain recombines TRBV18 with TRBJ1-4; D may be TRBD1 (6 bases). The V gene's germline CDR1 is KGHSH and CDR2 LQKENI. CDR3 length: 14 residues. Trimming took 5 bases from V and 7 from J, leaving 14 bases between them. This chain's CDR3 is CASSAGVSAEKLFF. CDR3 nucleotide sequence: TGTGCCAGCTCAGCAGGGGTTTCGGCTGAAAAACTGTTTTTT.

J is TRBJ2-3 and V is TRBV4-1, with 10 bases that match TRBD1. The CDR3 is 16 residues long. From germline, CDR1 is MGHRA and CDR2 YSYEKL. The V segment lost 0 bases and the J segment 5 bases; nucleotides outside the gene matches: 5. The CDR3 nucleotides are TGCGCCAGCAGCCAAGAACAGGGACAGGGGATAGATACGCAGTATTTT. It yields the protein CASSQEQGQGIDTQYF.

The chain recombines TRBV19 with TRBJ1-5; D is ambiguous. V dropped 9 bases and J dropped 0 bases, with 3 bases sitting between them. Germline CDR1 LNHDA, CDR2 SQIVND (reference sequence). This CDR3 spans 11 amino acids. The CDR3 loop is CASGSNQPQHF. CDR3 sequence (DNA): TGTGCCAGCGGTAGCAATCAGCCCCAGCATTTT. Complete variable domain (other parts from reference TRBV19 and TRBJ1-5): DGGITQSPKYLFRKEGQNVTLSCEQNLNHDAMYWYRQDPGQGLRLIYYSQIVNDFQKGDIAEGYSVSREKKESFPLTVTSAQKNPTAFYLCASGSNQPQHFGDGTRLSIL.

The chain couples TRBV7-8 to TRBJ2-2; TRBD2 aligns across 10 bases. Looked up from germline, CDR1 is SGHVS and CDR2 is FQNEAQ. The CDR3 has 16 residues. The trim removed 7 bases at V and 0 bases at J, leaving 5 bases unmatched. The CDR3 sequence: CASTTAGGTNTGELFF. In nucleotides, the CDR3 is TGTGCCAGCACCACAGCGGGGGGGACGAACACCGGGGAGCTGTTTTTT.

This chain links TRBV6-2 or TRBV6-3 with TRBJ2-7; no firm D call. Germline V gene sequence: CDR1 MNHEY, CDR2 SVGEGT. The CDR3 has 12 amino acids. V shed 4 bases and J shed 3 bases, with 7 bases lying between them. The CDR3 loop is CASSSSYYEQYF. The CDR3 nucleotides read TGTGCCAGCAGTTCCTCTTACTACGAGCAGTACTTC.

The V and J genes are TRBV19 and TRBJ1-1; no clear D. With 0 bases removed from V and 5 bases from J, the gap between germline ends came to 4 bases. The CDR3 has 12 residues. From germline, CDR1 is LNHDA and CDR2 SQIVND (reference sequence). The CDR3: CASSIEYTEAFF. CDR3 nucleotide sequence: TGTGCCAGTAGTATAGAATATACTGAAGCTTTCTTT.

The chain is built from TRBV5-1 and TRBJ1-2; 9 bases line up with TRBD1. Trimming cost V 0 bases and J 5 bases; bases outside gene matches: 2. Germline V gene sequence: CDR1 SGHRS, CDR2 YFSETQ. The CDR3 contains 14 residues. The CDR3 reads CASSLGDRAYGYTF. As DNA, the CDR3 is TGCGCCAGCAGCTTGGGGGACAGGGCGTATGGCTACACCTTC.

The chain links TRBV28 to TRBJ2-7; 8 bases are shared with TRBD1. V shed 6 bases, J shed 2 bases, and the junction held 3 bases outside the gene matches. Germline V CDR1 and CDR2: MDHEN, SYDVKM. There are 13 residues in the CDR3. In DNA form, the CDR3 reads TGTGCCAGCAGGCCAGGGGGCCCCTACGAGCAGTACTTC. This encodes CASRPGGPYEQYF. The full variable domain, its missing parts supplied by reference TRBV28 and TRBJ2-7, is DVKVTQSSRYLVKRTGEKVFLECVQDMDHENMFWYRQDPGLGLRLIYFSYDVKMKEKGDIPEGYSVSREKKERFSLILESASTNQTSMYLCASRPGGPYEQYFGPGTRLTVT.